Each of the 6 T cell receptor beta chains below was sequenced from the same sample in a study of long-term antiretroviral therapy in people with HIV. Samples were assayed with immunoSEQ v3.0 at survey level. Sequencing was performed with immunoSEQ multiplex PCR; in TCRdb, only in-frame clones are kept and a portion is missing. The table lists around 21,000 clones, more than 75% of them singletons. This specimen consisted of unsorted PBMCs, obtained 2.3 years after starting antiretroviral therapy. These receptor sequences come from a man in his sixties with HIV.

J is TRBJ1-5 and V is TRBV27, with no clear D. Germline V gives CDR1 MNHEY, CDR2 SMNVEV (reference sequence). The CDR3 has 14 residues. V dropped 8 bases and J dropped 4 bases, with 15 bases sitting between them. CDR3 sequence (DNA): TGTGCCAGCTCTTCCTCGCCCCAAAATCAGCCCCAGCATTTT. This gives the protein CASSSSPQNQPQHF.

The chain couples TRBV5-1 to TRBJ2-2; D might be TRBD2 (5 bases). CDR1 SGHRS and CDR2 YFSETQ come from the germline V gene. V was trimmed by 0 bases and J by 5 bases, leaving 8 bases between them. The CDR3 runs to 14 residues. The CDR3 region is CASSLVSGTGELFF. CDR3 sequence (DNA): TGCGCCAGCAGCTTGGTCTCGGGGACCGGGGAGCTGTTTTTT.

In this sample, this clone turned up once. The V gene is TRBV6-1, the J gene TRBJ2-3; D is unclear. The CDR3 spans 12 residues. Germline V gene lookup returns CDR1 MNHNS and CDR2 SASEGT. With 2 bases removed from V and 7 bases from J, the gap between germline ends came to 7 bases. For the CDR3, the DNA is TGTGCCAGCAGTGAATTGGCCAATACGCAGTATTTT. Translated, it gives CASSELANTQYF.

The chain combines TRBV4-2 with TRBJ2-2, with D possibly being TRBD2 (6 bases). Germline CDR1 LGHNA, CDR2 YNFKEQ. This CDR3 contains 16 residues. V lost 5 bases, J lost 0 bases, and 13 bases lay in between. The CDR3 here is CASSLWRGPNTGELFF. CDR3 nucleotide sequence: TGTGCCAGCAGCTTATGGAGGGGACCGAACACCGGGGAGCTGTTTTTT.

This chain joins TRBV11-2 and TRBJ1-2, with 8 bases aligning to TRBD1. Germline CDR1 SGHAT, CDR2 FQNNGV. CDR3 length equals 14 residues. V trimming: 5 bases; J trimming: 4 bases; junction bases outside the gene matches: 6. The CDR3 sequence is CASSPVGQVYGYTF. The DNA for the CDR3 is TGTGCCAGCAGCCCAGTGGGACAGGTCTATGGCTACACCTTC.

The chain joins TRBV5-1 to TRBJ1-1; perhaps TRBD1 as D (6 bases). Looked up from germline, CDR1 is SGHRS and CDR2 is YFSETQ. The CDR3 extends over 16 amino acids. The germline V and J ends were trimmed by 2 bases and 0 bases, with 14 bases remaining between them. CDR3 nucleotides: TGCGCCAGCAGCTTCAGGGGACCAGGACTGAACACTGAAGCTTTCTTT. This codes for CASSFRGPGLNTEAFF.